Listed below are T cell receptor beta chains from one sample, sequenced in a study of cytomegalovirus exposure and HLA in healthy donors. This table comes from immunoSEQ multiplex PCR, and its TCRdb copy is limited to in-frame clones, with some not included. This table has 310,000 or so clones, around 90% appearing once. Sequences were obtained from PBMCs. These receptor sequences come from a woman under 30 in good health and CMV-seronegative. The CDR3 runs from the conserved cysteine through the conserved F or W. Each record gives: D gene, J gene, clone size, V gene, CDR3 DNA, CDR3 protein. D genes are given only for firm matches. Clone size, where shown, is once, few, many, or a class for clones that have expanded.

TRBD1 TRBJ1-6 NA TRBV19 TGTGCCAGTAGTAAGGGACAGCCGTACTCCTATAATTCACCCCTCCACTTT CASSKGQPYSYNSPLHF
NA TRBJ2-7 once TRBV7-9 TGTGCCAGCAGCCGCAAGGATTACTCAGGGGACGAGCAGTACTTC CASSRKDYSGDEQYF
NA TRBJ1-4 once TRBV9 TGTGCCAGCAGCGTAAGCACAGGGTGGGGTGCAACTAATGAAAAACTGTTTTTT CASSVSTGWGATNEKLFF
TRBD2 TRBJ2-7 NA TRBV10-3 TGTGCCATCAGTGACCCGGGACTAGCGGGGACCAGGTACGAGCAGTACTTC CAISDPGLAGTRYEQYF
NA TRBJ1-2 NA TRBV30 TGTGCCTGGAGTGCGCAGTTTGGCTACACCTTC CAWSAQFGYTF
NA TRBJ2-1 NA TRBV7-9 TGTGCCAGCAGCTCCGCCTGGAGACACAATGAGCAGTTCTTC CASSSAWRHNEQFF
TRBD1 TRBJ2-2 NA TRBV5-1 TGCGCCAGTCGGAGGACAGGATCGAACACCGGGGAGCTGTTTTTT CASRRTGSNTGELFF
TRBD1 TRBJ2-2 NA TRBV19 TGTGCCAGTAGTATAAGGCAGGGGGTGGTAACCGGGGAGCTGTTTTTT CASSIRQGVVTGELFF
NA TRBJ1-2 NA TRBV2 TGTGCCAGCAGTGTGGAGAGGTATGGCTACACCTTC CASSVERYGYTF
NA TRBJ1-1 few TRBV6-5 TGTGCCAGCAGTTACTCCCACGGGAACACTGAAGCTTTCTTT CASSYSHGNTEAFF
NA TRBJ1-1 NA TRBV19 TGTGCCAGTAGTATTCCCACGACACGGCAGAACACTGAAGCTTTCTTT CASSIPTTRQNTEAFF
NA TRBJ2-4 NA TRBV6-5 TGTGCCAGCAGTTCGGGGGGCGGCAAAAACATTCAGTACTTC CASSSGGGKNIQYF
NA TRBJ1-1 NA TRBV7-6 TGTGCCAGCAGCTTAGCGGACAGTCGAAGTGGCACTGAAGCTTTCTTT CASSLADSRSGTEAFF
NA TRBJ1-1 NA TRBV10-3 TGTGCCATCACCGACAGGAACATCGGCACTGAAGCTTTCTTT CAITDRNIGTEAFF
TRBD1 TRBJ1-2 NA TRBV10-3 TGTGCCATCAGTGAAGGGACAGGCTATGGCTACACCTTC CAISEGTGYGYTF
TRBD1 TRBJ1-1 NA TRBV27 TGTGCCAGCAGTTCCTTTGGACAGGGGAGTACTGAAGCTTTCTTT CASSSFGQGSTEAFF
NA TRBJ2-2 NA TRBV9 TGTGCCAGCAGCCCCCAGGGGGGGAACACCGGGGAGCTGTTTTTT CASSPQGGNTGELFF
NA TRBJ1-3 NA TRBV4-1 TGCGCCAGCAGCCAAGGATGGCAGGGGAACTCTGGAAACACCATATATTTT CASSQGWQGNSGNTIYF
NA TRBJ2-7 NA TRBV30 TGTGCCTGGGGGGCAGTATACGAGCAGTACTTC CAWGAVYEQYF
TRBD1 TRBJ1-2 NA TRBV2 TGTGCCAGCAGTGAAAAGCAGGGGGCCTATGGCTACACCTTC CASSEKQGAYGYTF
TRBD2 TRBJ2-7 NA TRBV5-1 TGCGCCAGCAGCTTGGAACTAGCGGGGGTGCCTCGCTCCTACGAGCAGTACTTC CASSLELAGVPRSYEQYF
NA TRBJ1-5 NA TRBV21-1 TGTGCCAGCAGCAAACCAGAGAGGACAGAGAATCAGCCCCGGCATTTT CASSKPERTENQPRHF
NA TRBJ1-1 NA TRBV5-1 TGCGCCAGCAGCTTGGCCGCGGTTAACACTGAAGCTTTCTTT CASSLAAVNTEAFF
NA TRBJ2-3 NA TRBV20-1 TGCAGCCGCCTGAGGGGGGATACGCAGTATTTT CSRLRGDTQYF
NA TRBJ1-2 NA TRBV25-1 TGTGCCAGCAGTGAATCCGGGATCGCTACCTATGGCTACACCTTC CASSESGIATYGYTF
NA TRBJ2-5 NA TRBV28 TGTGCCAGCAGTTTATTATACCAAGAGACCCAGTACTTC CASSLLYQETQYF
TRBD1 TRBJ2-7 NA TRBV19 TGTGCCAGTAGTGTGACAGGGGGGAGTTACGAGCAGTACTTC CASSVTGGSYEQYF
NA TRBJ2-1 NA TRBV6-5 NA CASSSSTSGASNEQFF
TRBD2 TRBJ2-5 NA TRBV30 TGTGCCTGGACTAGCGGGGCTATTGAGACCCAGTACTTC CAWTSGAIETQYF
NA TRBJ1-2 NA TRBV7-9 TGTGCCAGCAGCGCAGGCGGGGGACCTAACTATGGCTACACCTTC CASSAGGGPNYGYTF
NA TRBJ2-1 NA TRBV12-5 TGTGCTAGTGGATACACAGAAAATGAGCAGTTCTTC CASGYTENEQFF
TRBD2 TRBJ2-3 NA TRBV4-1 TGCGCCAGCAGCCAAGGGACTAGCGGGGGGGCAAGAGATACGCAGTATTTT CASSQGTSGGARDTQYF
NA TRBJ1-2 NA TRBV4-2 TGTGCCAGCAGCCAAGCGGGGGGCGGGAACGGCTACACCTTC CASSQAGGGNGYTF
NA TRBJ2-1 once TRBV6-6 TGTGCCAGCAGTTACTCGATCCTAGTACCCTACAATGAGCAGTTCTTC CASSYSILVPYNEQFF
NA TRBJ2-7 NA TRBV6-5 TGTGCCAGCAGTCAGGGGCACGAGCAGTACTTC CASSQGHEQYF
TRBD2 TRBJ2-1 NA TRBV11-2 TGTGCCAGCAGCTTAGTCATCGGGACTAGCGGGGACAATGAGCAGTTCTTC CASSLVIGTSGDNEQFF
NA TRBJ1-2 NA TRBV9 TGTGCCAGCGGTCTAGGACACCTAGCTAACTATGGCTACACCTTC CASGLGHLANYGYTF
NA TRBJ1-5 NA TRBV2 TGTGCCAGCAGTAGACAGGACAGAGGGATAGGTAGATTT CASSRQDRGIGRF
NA TRBJ2-3 once TRBV12-5 TGTGCTAGTGGTCCTGAGTTAGATACGCAGTATTTT CASGPELDTQYF
TRBD1 TRBJ1-6 once TRBV23-1 TGCGCCAGCAGTCAACCGTGTCGGACAGGGGCCTCCATAAGCTCCTATAATTCACCCCTCCACTTT CASSQPCRTGASISSYNSPLHF
NA TRBJ2-5 NA TRBV18 TGTGCCAGCTCACCCACTCAAGAGACCCAGTACTTC CASSPTQETQYF
TRBD1 TRBJ1-2 NA TRBV7-9 TGTGCCAGCAGCTTACAGGCAGGGACAGACTATGGCTACACCTTC CASSLQAGTDYGYTF
TRBD1 TRBJ1-1 NA TRBV9 TGTGCCAGCACCCAGGGGGTGAACACTGAAGCTTTCTTT CASTQGVNTEAFF
TRBD1 TRBJ2-7 NA TRBV5-1 TGCGCCAGCAGCTTTTGGACAGGGACAACCTACGAGCAGTACTTC CASSFWTGTTYEQYF
TRBD1 TRBJ2-3 once TRBV5-1 TGCGCCAGCAGCTTGGGACAGGGACGCGCAGATACGCAGTATTTT CASSLGQGRADTQYF
TRBD1 TRBJ1-2 few TRBV9 TGTGCCAGCAGCGCCAACCCAGGACAGGGGTTCAGTGGCTACACCTTC CASSANPGQGFSGYTF
NA TRBJ2-5 NA TRBV2 TGTGCCATACAATTAGCCGCGGGATTAGAGACCCAGTACTTC CAIQLAAGLETQYF